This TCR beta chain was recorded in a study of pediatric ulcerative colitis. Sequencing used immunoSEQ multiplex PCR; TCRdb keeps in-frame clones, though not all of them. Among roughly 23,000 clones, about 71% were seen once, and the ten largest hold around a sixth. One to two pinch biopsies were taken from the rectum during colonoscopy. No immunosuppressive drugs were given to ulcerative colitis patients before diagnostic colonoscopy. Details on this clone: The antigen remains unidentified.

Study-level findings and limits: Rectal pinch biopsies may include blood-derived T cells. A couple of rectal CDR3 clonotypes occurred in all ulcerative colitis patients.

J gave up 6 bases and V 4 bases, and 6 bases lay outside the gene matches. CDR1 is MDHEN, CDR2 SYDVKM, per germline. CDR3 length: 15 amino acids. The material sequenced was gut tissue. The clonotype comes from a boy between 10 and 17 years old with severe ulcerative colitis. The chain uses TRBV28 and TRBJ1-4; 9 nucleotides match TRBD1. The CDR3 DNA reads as TGTGCCAGCAGTTCTCTACAGGGGGCTTATGAAAAACTGTTTTTT. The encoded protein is CASSSLQGAYEKLFF.